A selection of T cell receptor beta chains follows, all from one sample in a study of early T cells in non-severe SARS-CoV-2 infection. TCRdb re-derived calls from the 5' RACE reads in MiXCR, one entry per CDR3 protein. The table includes around 70,000 distinct CDR3 sequences, around 12% detected once. Material: whole blood. The receptors derive from an adult who was a healthcare worker with PCR-confirmed SARS-CoV-2 infection or an uninfected control (not recorded which). Each CDR3 is given with its conserved first and last residue. Fields, in order: D gene, J gene, clone size, V gene, CDR3 protein, CDR3 DNA. D genes are given only for firm matches. Some rows mark clone size as missing; the rest say once, few, many or name a class of expanded clone.

d_call: .; j_call: TRBJ2-5; clone_size: few; v_call: TRBV27; cdr3_aa: CASRRAGGGTQETQYF; cdr3_nt: TGTGCCAGCAGGCGGGCTGGCGGAGGAACCCAAGAGACCCAGTACTTC
d_call: TRBD2; j_call: TRBJ2-5; clone_size: many; v_call: TRBV19; cdr3_aa: CASSGGLAGAQETQYF; cdr3_nt: TGTGCCAGTAGTGGAGGACTAGCGGGAGCGCAAGAGACCCAGTACTTC
d_call: .; j_call: TRBJ2-5; clone_size: many; v_call: TRBV7-3; cdr3_aa: CASSSGPQETQYF; cdr3_nt: TGTGCCAGCAGCTCAGGACCCCAAGAGACCCAGTACTTC
d_call: .; j_call: TRBJ2-7; clone_size: .; v_call: TRBV12-3/TRBV12-4; cdr3_aa: CASSLSELRGQYF; cdr3_nt: TGTGCCAGCAGTTTATCAGAACTACGAGGGCAGTACTTC
d_call: .; j_call: TRBJ2-5; clone_size: .; v_call: TRBV12-3/TRBV12-4; cdr3_aa: CASRGPQETQYF; cdr3_nt: TGTGCCAGCAGGGGGCCTCAAGAGACCCAGTACTTC
d_call: .; j_call: TRBJ1-1; clone_size: .; v_call: TRBV9; cdr3_aa: CASSPQMAPGNTEAFF; cdr3_nt: TGTGCCAGCAGCCCCCAAATGGCTCCCGGGAACACTGAAGCTTTCTTT
d_call: TRBD1; j_call: TRBJ2-3; clone_size: .; v_call: TRBV5-1; cdr3_aa: CASSWGQAAWTDTQYF; cdr3_nt: TGCGCCAGCAGCTGGGGACAGGCCGCGTGGACAGATACGCAGTATTTT
d_call: TRBD1; j_call: TRBJ2-1; clone_size: few; v_call: TRBV24-1; cdr3_aa: CATSDSRTGGSYNEQFF; cdr3_nt: TGTGCCACCAGTGATTCGAGGACAGGGGGCTCCTACAATGAGCAGTTCTTC
d_call: .; j_call: TRBJ2-7; clone_size: .; v_call: TRBV7-9; cdr3_aa: CASSPGEVLAGEQYF; cdr3_nt: TGTGCCAGCAGCCCGGGCGAGGTGCTCGCGGGGGAGCAGTACTTC
d_call: .; j_call: TRBJ2-1; clone_size: .; v_call: TRBV24-1; cdr3_aa: CATRPPGLENEQFF; cdr3_nt: TGTGCCACCAGGCCTCCGGGTCTAGAAAATGAGCAGTTCTTC
d_call: .; j_call: TRBJ2-7; clone_size: many; v_call: TRBV12-3/TRBV12-4; cdr3_aa: CASIRGNEQYF; cdr3_nt: TGTGCCAGCATCAGGGGTAACGAGCAGTACTTC
d_call: .; j_call: TRBJ1-1; clone_size: .; v_call: TRBV11-1; cdr3_aa: CASSPVKGVEAFF; cdr3_nt: TGTGCCAGCAGCCCGGTTAAGGGAGTAGAAGCTTTCTTT
d_call: .; j_call: TRBJ2-1; clone_size: .; v_call: TRBV6-5; cdr3_aa: CASTSGAAYNEQFF; cdr3_nt: TGTGCCAGCACCTCGGGAGCCGCTTACAATGAGCAGTTCTTC
d_call: .; j_call: TRBJ1-6; clone_size: many; v_call: TRBV30; cdr3_aa: CAWTREILNSPLHF; cdr3_nt: TGTGCCTGGACTCGGGAGATACTTAATTCACCCCTCCACTTT
d_call: .; j_call: TRBJ2-5; clone_size: few; v_call: TRBV20-1; cdr3_aa: CSARGRPESQETQYF; cdr3_nt: TGCAGTGCTAGAGGCAGACCGGAGTCGCAAGAGACCCAGTACTTC